These T cell receptor beta chains were read from a single sample in a study of CD8+ T cells in alopecia areata. Produced via immunoSEQ multiplex PCR; TCRdb's table is partial and in-frame only. Of about 200,000 clones in the sample, approximately 57% are singletons; the top ten hold about 1.6%. The material sequenced was CD4+ T cells sorted from blood, taken at week 4, from a patient treated with tofacitinib. These receptors were obtained from a human donor with alopecia areata. Each CDR3 is given with its conserved first and last residue. D genes are given only for firm matches. Clone size appears in some rows only: once, few, many, or a class for an expanded clone.

v_call	d_call	j_call	clone_size	cdr3_aa	cdr3_nt
TRBV6-4	NA	TRBJ2-1	few	CASSGEPSSYNEQFF	TGTGCCAGCAGTGGGGAACCCAGCTCCTACAATGAGCAGTTCTTC
TRBV19	NA	TRBJ1-1	few	CARTKCGGGAFF	TGTGCCAGGACCAAGTGTGGAGGAGGAGCTTTCTTT
TRBV7-2	NA	TRBJ1-2	few	CASSLPGPYGYTF	TGTGCCAGCAGCTTACCGGGCCCCTATGGCTACACCTTC
TRBV4-3	NA	TRBJ1-1	few	CASSQDWSLSGEAFF	TGCGCCAGCAGCCAAGATTGGTCCCTTTCGGGTGAAGCTTTCTTT
TRBV30	NA	TRBJ1-2	few	CAWSADTGTSRYGYTF	TGTGCCTGGAGTGCGGACACAGGGACTTCCCGCTATGGCTACACCTTC
TRBV9	NA	TRBJ2-2	NA	CASSVVGTPNTGELFF	TGTGCCAGCAGCGTAGTAGGGACACCGAACACCGGGGAGCTGTTTTTT
TRBV29-1	TRBD1	TRBJ1-5	NA	CSVSEGTGDQPQHF	TGCAGCGTATCCGAGGGGACAGGGGATCAGCCCCAGCATTTT
TRBV7-3	TRBD1	TRBJ1-2	NA	CASSLTGQGAYTF	TGTGCCAGCAGCTTAACCGGACAGGGGGCATACACCTTC
TRBV6-5	NA	TRBJ2-7	NA	CASSQNRGLYEQYF	TGTGCCAGCAGTCAAAACCGCGGCCTCTACGAGCAGTACTTC
TRBV9	TRBD1	TRBJ1-3	NA	CASSGIRQGVGNTIYF	TGTGCCAGCAGCGGTATAAGACAGGGGGTAGGAAACACCATATATTTT
TRBV30	NA	TRBJ1-2	many	CAWSATGRANYGYTF	TGTGCCTGGAGTGCCACAGGGCGAGCTAACTATGGCTACACCTTC
TRBV7-3	TRBD2	TRBJ2-1	few	CASSRGTSDHNEQFF	TGTGCCAGCAGCCGCGGGACTAGCGACCACAATGAGCAGTTCTTC
TRBV5-6	TRBD2	TRBJ2-3	NA	CASTLAGVPDTQYF	TGTGCCAGCACCCTAGCGGGGGTTCCAGATACGCAGTATTTT
TRBV29-1	NA	TRBJ2-3	NA	CSVVILADTQYF	TGCAGCGTTGTAATCCTAGCGGATACGCAGTATTTT
TRBV29-1	TRBD1	TRBJ1-1	once	CSYAQGAGTEAFF	TGCAGCTATGCACAGGGGGCGGGTACTGAAGCTTTCTTT
TRBV30	NA	TRBJ1-2	once	CAWNGDKGYGYTF	TGTGCCTGGAACGGAGACAAAGGATATGGCTACACCTTC
TRBV10-3	NA	TRBJ2-5	NA	CASSVLRGIGYF	TGTGCCAGCAGTGTTCTACGAGGGATTGGGTACTTC
TRBV6-5	NA	TRBJ2-7	NA	CASSYSSLTLGEQYF	TGTGCCAGCAGTTACTCGAGTCTCACCCTCGGCGAGCAGTACTTC
TRBV2	NA	TRBJ2-1	NA	CASFRDRTYNEQFF	TGTGCCAGCTTCCGGGACCGAACCTACAATGAGCAGTTCTTC
TRBV11-2	TRBD1	TRBJ2-1	few	CASSLGQPNEQFF	TGTGCCAGCAGCCTGGGACAGCCTAATGAGCAGTTCTTC
TRBV29-1	NA	TRBJ1-5	NA	CSVVGASGPQHF	TGCAGCGTTGTCGGTGCCTCAGGGCCCCAGCATTTT
TRBV4-3	NA	TRBJ1-2	NA	CASSQENSGYGYTF	TGCGCCAGCAGCCAAGAGAACAGCGGCTATGGCTACACCTTC
TRBV18	NA	TRBJ1-5	NA	CASSPGRYMEPQHF	TGTGCCAGCTCACCCGGACGCTATATGGAGCCCCAGCATTTT
TRBV4-2	TRBD2	TRBJ2-5	NA	CASSQDWGLAGGSQETQYF	TGTGCCAGCAGCCAAGATTGGGGACTAGCGGGGGGGTCCCAAGAGACCCAGTACTTC
TRBV6-1	NA	TRBJ1-1	NA	CASMKDRMNTEAFF	TGTGCCAGCATGAAGGACAGAATGAACACTGAAGCTTTCTTT
TRBV29-1	NA	TRBJ1-1	NA	CSVGHVEAFF	TGCAGCGTTGGGCACGTTGAAGCTTTCTTT
TRBV5-1	NA	TRBJ1-1	NA	CASSIPGRVNTEAFF	TGCGCCAGCAGCATTCCGGGTCGCGTGAACACTGAAGCTTTCTTT
TRBV4-1	TRBD1	TRBJ2-1	NA	CASSQDGTGGYNEQFF	TGCGCCAGCAGCCAAGACGGGACAGGGGGATACAATGAGCAGTTCTTC
TRBV29-1	TRBD1	TRBJ1-1	NA	CSIRQGDTEAFF	TGCAGCATACGACAGGGAGACACTGAAGCTTTCTTT
TRBV7-2	NA	TRBJ1-6	many	CASSLGSPLHF	TGTGCCAGCAGCTTAGGTTCACCCCTCCACTTT
TRBV29-1	NA	TRBJ1-1	NA	CSVEGVNTEAFF	TGCAGCGTTGAAGGGGTGAACACTGAAGCTTTCTTT
TRBV4-3	TRBD1	TRBJ2-7	NA	CASSQVAGQAYEQYF	TGCGCCAGCAGCCAAGTGGCGGGACAGGCCTACGAGCAGTACTTC
TRBV4-3	TRBD1	TRBJ2-6	once	CASSHGTGGAVFGANVLTF	TGCGCCAGCAGCCATGGGACAGGGGGCGCGGTTTTTGGGGCCAACGTCCTGACTTTC
TRBV29-1	NA	TRBJ2-5	NA	CSVTSGKETQYF	TGCAGCGTTACGTCCGGCAAAGAGACCCAGTACTTC
TRBV29-1	TRBD1	TRBJ2-4	NA	CSVEGTGGNIQYF	TGCAGCGTTGAAGGGACAGGGGGCAACATTCAGTACTTC
TRBV4-1	NA	TRBJ1-5	NA	CASSQGINQPQHF	TGCGCCAGCAGCCAGGGGATCAATCAGCCCCAGCATTTT
TRBV11-1	NA	TRBJ2-7	NA	CASSLEAGSYEQYF	TGTGCCAGCAGCTTAGAGGCAGGCTCCTACGAGCAGTACTTC
TRBV5-1	TRBD2	TRBJ2-3	NA	CASRKRTSGTDTQYF	TGCGCCAGCAGAAAGAGGACTAGCGGTACAGATACGCAGTATTTT
TRBV27	NA	TRBJ2-3	NA	CASSLTGGGADTQYF	TGTGCCAGCAGTTTAACAGGGGGGGGCGCAGATACGCAGTATTTT
TRBV30	NA	TRBJ2-7	NA	CAWTSGPYEQYF	TGTGCCTGGACGAGCGGACCTTACGAGCAGTACTTC
TRBV7-2	NA	TRBJ2-3	few	CASSLEGGPDTQYF	TGTGCCAGCAGCTTGGAGGGGGGGCCAGATACGCAGTATTTT
TRBV4-3	NA	TRBJ2-1	NA	CASSQGGEYYNEQFF	TGCGCCAGCAGCCAAGGGGGGGAATATTACAATGAGCAGTTCTTC
TRBV7-9	NA	TRBJ2-2	NA	CASSLGGTNTGELFF	TGTGCCAGCAGCTTAGGGGGCACGAACACCGGGGAGCTGTTTTTT
TRBV15	NA	TRBJ1-3	NA	CATGPKGHGNTIYF	TGTGCCACCGGCCCGAAGGGTCATGGAAACACCATATATTTT